The 26 T cell receptor beta chains below were found in one sample sequenced in a study of OX40 agonist ivuxolimab in advanced cancers. The method was immunoSEQ multiplex PCR; TCRdb's version includes in-frame clones alone and lacks a portion of them. The data contain approximately 37,000 clones, less than 90% of them singletons. Source: CD4+ or CD8+ T cells sorted from blood, taken in a trial of the OX40 agonist ivuxolimab. The receptors come from an adult with an advanced solid tumor such as melanoma, head and neck, liver or kidney cancer.

CDR3 sequence (DNA): TGTGCCAGCAGTGGGGGAACAGGGGATAGAGAGACCCAGTACTTC. Protein sequence: CASSGGTGDRETQYF. The chain uses TRBV5-4 and TRBJ2-5, with 7 bases aligning to TRBD1. Trimming at V came to 5 bases and at J to 4 bases, leaving 11 bases not matched to a gene. Looked up from germline, CDR1 is SGHNT and CDR2 is YYREEE (reference sequence). The CDR3 runs to 15 residues. Filled out from reference TRBV5-4 and TRBJ2-5, the complete variable domain reads ETGVTQSPTHLIKTRGQQVTLRCSSQSGHNTVSWYQQALGQGPQFIFQYYREEENGRGNFPPRFSGLQFPNYSSELNVNALELDDSALYLCASSGGTGDRETQYFGPGTRLLVL.

This chain uses TRBV27 with TRBJ1-3; TRBD1 matches at 10 bases. The CDR3 covers 14 residues. Germline loops: CDR1 MNHEY, CDR2 SMNVEV (reference sequence). The J segment lost 4 bases and the V segment lost 9 bases, leaving 6 bases of the junction unmatched. CDR3 coding DNA: TGTGCCAGTGGGGACAGGGGTTCCGGAAACACCATATATTTT. Its translation is CASGDRGSGNTIYF.

The chain combines TRBV6-1 with TRBJ2-1; 8 bases map to TRBD1. Germline assignment: CDR1 MNHNS and CDR2 SASEGT. V shed 6 bases, J shed 5 bases, and the junction held 9 bases outside the gene matches. The length of the CDR3 is 15 residues. CDR3 loop: CASSYRTGLDNEQFF. CDR3 sequence (DNA): TGTGCCAGCAGCTACCGGACAGGGTTGGACAATGAGCAGTTCTTC.

The chain combines TRBV6-1 with TRBJ1-5, with 9 bases that match TRBD1. The CDR3 runs 15 residues. After removal of 4 bases from V and 3 bases from J, the junction contained 4 bases not matched to a gene. The germline gives CDR1 MNHNS, CDR2 SASEGT. The CDR3 coding sequence is TGTGCCAGCAGTGTGGGACAGGGCTACAATCAGCCCCAGCATTTT. It specifies CASSVGQGYNQPQHF.

The chain recombines TRBV30 with TRBJ2-5; 11 bases agree with TRBD2. Per the germline V gene, CDR1 is GTSNPN and CDR2 is SVGIG (reference sequence). This CDR3 has 14 residues. Germline trimming cut 2 bases from V and 7 bases from J; bases unmatched to any gene: 6. The CDR3 protein is CAWSLGLAGGTQYF. Written as DNA, the CDR3 is TGTGCCTGGAGTCTTGGGCTAGCGGGGGGGACCCAGTACTTC.

The V call is TRBV28, the J call TRBJ1-1; the match to TRBD1 covers 7 bases. The CDR3 has 13 residues. J lost 0 bases, V lost 6 bases, and 1 base had no gene match. CDR1 and CDR2 (germline): MDHEN, SYDVKM. In DNA form, the CDR3 reads TGTGCCAGCAGGGACAGGTTGAACACTGAAGCTTTCTTT. It encodes CASRDRLNTEAFF.

This sequence joins TRBV5-5 and TRBJ2-1; no clear D. The CDR3 covers 13 residues. The V end lost 0 bases, the J end lost 5 bases, and 6 bases lay between the germline ends. Germline V gene lookup returns CDR1 SGHKS and CDR2 YYEKEE (reference sequence). The CDR3 loop reads CASSLDSNNEQFF. CDR3 sequence (DNA): TGTGCCAGCAGCTTGGATTCTAACAATGAGCAGTTCTTC.

CDR3 in DNA: TGTGCCAGCTCACTACCCTGGAACAGGGGAGGGACTGAAGCTTTCTTT. This codes for CASSLPWNRGGTEAFF. The chain uses TRBV18 and TRBJ1-1, with 7 bases matching TRBD1. Germline V CDR1 and CDR2: KGHSH, LQKENI. CDR3 length: 16 residues. J was trimmed by 5 bases and V by 4 bases; bases with no gene match: 13. The full variable domain, completed using reference TRBV18 and TRBJ1-1, is NAGVMQNPRHLVRRRGQEARLRCSPMKGHSHVYWYRQLPEEGLKFMVYLQKENIIDESGMPKERFSAEFPKEGPSILRIQQVVRGDSAAYFCASSLPWNRGGTEAFFGQGTRLTVV.

The chain carries TRBV6-5 and TRBJ2-1, with D unclear. The CDR3 runs to 13 residues. V lost 6 bases and J 1 base, leaving 7 bases between the germline ends. Germline lookup yields CDR1 MNHEY and CDR2 SVGAGI. CDR3 amino acids: CASRGTSYNEQFF. In DNA, the CDR3 is TGTGCCAGCAGGGGAACTTCCTACAATGAGCAGTTCTTC.

The rearrangement links TRBV6-1 to TRBJ1-6, with 8 positions matching TRBD1. Germline CDR1 reads MNHNS; CDR2 reads SASEGT. Trimming at V came to 3 bases and at J to 10 bases, leaving 5 bases not matched to a gene. CDR3 size: 14 residues. As DNA, the CDR3 is TGTGCCAGCAGTGAGGACAGGGTAAGATCACCCCTCCACTTT. The encoded protein is CASSEDRVRSPLHF.

The chain has TRBV11-2 and TRBJ2-3; TRBD2 matches at 7 bases. Losses at the gene ends were 1 base for V and 3 bases for J; bases not matched to a gene: 10. In germline, CDR1 is SGHAT, CDR2 FQNNGV. The CDR3 extends over 17 amino acids. The chain's CDR3 is CASSLAAGDLRTDTQYF. The CDR3, as DNA: TGTGCCAGCAGCTTAGCGGCGGGGGATTTACGGACAGATACGCAGTATTTT.

This sequence joins TRBV7-2 and TRBJ2-7; D is undetermined. Germline assignment: CDR1 SGHTA and CDR2 FQGNSA. V lost 2 bases and J 7 bases, leaving 6 bases between the germline ends. The CDR3 spans 11 residues. The CDR3, as DNA: TGTGCCAGCAGCTTAAGGCAAGAGCAGTACTTC. It codes for CASSLRQEQYF.

The V call is TRBV11-2, the J call TRBJ2-7, with TRBD1 matching over 9 bases. V trimming: 4 bases; J trimming: 7 bases; junction bases outside the gene matches: 8. The CDR3 runs 14 residues. CDR1 and CDR2 from the germline V gene are SGHAT and FQNNGV. The CDR3 sequence: CASSSEWTGDEQYF. The CDR3 region has the DNA TGTGCCAGCAGCTCGGAGTGGACAGGGGATGAGCAGTACTTC.

This clone was seen a single time. The V gene is TRBV7-9, the J gene TRBJ1-5; D not certain. Germline V gene data show CDR1 as SEHNR and CDR2 as FQNEAQ (reference sequence). V was cut by 8 bases and J by 3 bases, with 20 bases left in between. The CDR3 length is 16 residues. CDR3 bases: TGTGCCAGCTTACTCGGTGGGCGGGCGGACAATCAGCCCCAGCATTTT. This codes for CASLLGGRADNQPQHF. Full variable domain (missing parts from reference TRBV7-9 and TRBJ1-5): DTGVSQNPRHKITKRGQNVTFRCDPISEHNRLYWYRQTLGQGPEFLTYFQNEAQLEKSRLLSDRFSAERPKGSFSTLEIQRTEQGDSAMYLCASLLGGRADNQPQHFGDGTRLSIL.

The gene calls are TRBV10-2 and TRBJ1-3, with 7 bases fitting TRBD1. There are 16 residues in the CDR3. CDR1 is WSHSY and CDR2 is SAAADI in the germline V gene. V gave up 2 bases and J gave up 0 bases; unmatched junction bases: 4. CDR3 residues: CASSETGDHSGNTIYF. The CDR3, as DNA: TGCGCCAGCAGTGAGACAGGGGATCACTCTGGAAACACCATATATTTT.

The rearrangement links TRBV5-6 to TRBJ1-1; D is perhaps TRBD1 (6 bases). This CDR3 has 15 residues. CDR1 is SGHDT, CDR2 YYEEEE, per germline. V lost 3 bases to trimming and J lost 5 bases, with 17 bases between them. CDR3 nucleotides: TGTGCCAGCAGCTGGGGGCGTTTTCTGGGAACTGAAGCTTTCTTT. Its protein product is CASSWGRFLGTEAFF.

This rearrangement joins TRBV4-1 to TRBJ2-6, with 11 bases identical to TRBD2. The junction had 11 bases not matched to a gene; V was cut back by 0 bases and J by 4 bases. The CDR3 extends over 20 amino acids. CDR1 and CDR2 from the germline V gene are MGHRA and YSYEKL. In DNA, the CDR3 is TGCGCCAGCAGCCAAGATCGTGGTCTAGCGGGGGGCTCCGGGGCCAACGTCCTGACTTTC. This encodes CASSQDRGLAGGSGANVLTF.

CDR3 region: CASSHDREAGELFF. In DNA, the CDR3 is TGTGCCAGCAGCCACGACAGGGAGGCCGGGGAGCTGTTTTTT. The rearrangement joins TRBV7-8 to TRBJ2-2, with TRBD1 as a possible D gene (7 bases). Germline values: CDR1 SGHVS, CDR2 FQNEAQ. V lost 5 bases and J 6 bases, leaving 13 bases between the germline ends. CDR3 length: 14 residues.

The chain uses TRBV27 and TRBJ2-6; unclear D gene. V was cut by 5 bases and J by 4 bases, with 9 bases left in between. The CDR3 is 14 residues long. The V gene's germline CDR1 is MNHEY and CDR2 SMNVEV (reference sequence). The DNA of the CDR3 is TGTGCCAGCAGTCCTCTCTTGGGGGCCAACGTCCTGACTTTC. This translates into CASSPLLGANVLTF. The full variable domain, rest sourced from reference TRBV27 and TRBJ2-6, is EAQVTQNPRYLITVTGKKLTVTCSQNMNHEYMSWYRQDPGLGLRQIYYSMNVEVTDKGDVPEGYKVSRKEKRNFPLILESPSPNQTSLYFCASSPLLGANVLTFGAGSRLTVL.

This chain connects TRBV19 to TRBJ1-1; D gene unclear. There are 14 residues in the CDR3. In germline, CDR1 is LNHDA, CDR2 SQIVND (reference sequence). V dropped 6 bases and J dropped 5 bases, with 16 bases sitting between them. The chain's CDR3 is CASSRGSGGTEAFF. Here the CDR3 DNA reads TGTGCCAGTAGCAGAGGAAGCGGCGGGACTGAAGCTTTCTTT. Together with reference TRBV19 and TRBJ1-1, the CDR3 gives the full variable domain: DGGITQSPKYLFRKEGQNVTLSCEQNLNHDAMYWYRQDPGQGLRLIYYSQIVNDFQKGDIAEGYSVSREKKESFPLTVTSAQKNPTAFYLCASSRGSGGTEAFFGQGTRLTVV.

J is TRBJ2-5 and V is TRBV18, with D hard to call. Germline lookup yields CDR1 KGHSH and CDR2 LQKENI. The CDR3 length is 13 residues. Between the trimmed V and J ends, which lost 1 base and 1 base, there was a span of 4 bases. CDR3: CASSPQFQETQYF. The CDR3 coding sequence is TGTGCCAGCTCACCACAGTTCCAAGAGACCCAGTACTTC.

This clone showed up just a few times. The chain has TRBV7-2 and TRBJ2-7; perhaps TRBD1 as D (5 bases). The length of the CDR3 is 13 residues. Trimming took 5 bases from V and 6 from J, leaving 14 bases between them. Germline V gene sequence: CDR1 SGHTA, CDR2 FQGNSA. Here the CDR3 DNA reads TGTGCCAGCAGCAAAACCTCAGGGTTCGAGCAGTACTTC. Encoded protein: CASSKTSGFEQYF. The full variable domain, with the rest looked up from reference TRBV7-2 and TRBJ2-7, is GAGVSQSPSNKVTEKGKDVELRCDPISGHTALYWYRQSLGQGLEFLIYFQGNSAPDKSGLPSDRFSAERTGGSVSTLTIQRTQQEDSAVYLCASSKTSGFEQYFGPGTRLTVT.

The rearrangement uses TRBV19 and TRBJ1-5, with TRBD1 as a possible D gene (5 bases). The V gene's germline CDR1 is LNHDA and CDR2 SQIVND (reference sequence). CDR3 length: 12 residues. V dropped 6 bases and J dropped 5 bases, with 8 bases sitting between them. The CDR3 is CASRWGDQPQHF. The CDR3 coding sequence is TGTGCCAGTAGGTGGGGGGATCAGCCCCAGCATTTT. Full variable domain (missing parts from reference TRBV19 and TRBJ1-5): DGGITQSPKYLFRKEGQNVTLSCEQNLNHDAMYWYRQDPGQGLRLIYYSQIVNDFQKGDIAEGYSVSREKKESFPLTVTSAQKNPTAFYLCASRWGDQPQHFGDGTRLSIL.

The chain combines TRBV27 with TRBJ1-2; TRBD1 aligns across 7 bases. This CDR3 comprises 13 residues. V gave up 6 bases and J gave up 2 bases; unmatched junction bases: 3. Germline assignment: CDR1 MNHEY and CDR2 SMNVEV (reference sequence). CDR3 residues: CASSLQGNYGYTF. The CDR3 DNA reads as TGTGCCAGCAGCCTACAGGGGAACTATGGCTACACCTTC.

This clone was recorded only once. The chain uses TRBV6-1 and TRBJ1-2; a weak D match, TRBD1 (6 bases). CDR3 length equals 15 residues. V was shortened by 4 bases and J by 1 base, with 13 bases between the two germline ends. The germline V gene encodes CDR1 MNHNS and CDR2 SASEGT. CDR3 amino acids: CASSVTGLLNYGYTF. For the CDR3, the DNA is TGTGCCAGCAGTGTTACAGGGCTCCTTAACTATGGCTACACCTTC.

The sample holds a few counts of this clone. This chain links TRBV4-1 with TRBJ1-1, with a possible D match to TRBD1 (6 bases). The CDR3 sequence is 15 residues long. Germline lookup yields CDR1 MGHRA and CDR2 YSYEKL. V shed 1 base and J shed 3 bases, with 12 bases lying between them. The CDR3 sequence is CASSQAGRGDTEAFF. CDR3 nucleotide sequence: TGCGCCAGCAGCCAAGCCGGGAGGGGGGACACTGAAGCTTTCTTT.